This T cell receptor beta chain was sequenced for a study of CD8+CD57+ T cells in acquired aplastic anemia. For CDR3 and TCR beta VDJ profiling, genomic DNA was the template used. TCRdb ran MiXCR on the reads and lists one entry per CDR3 protein. The table lists a few hundred thousand distinct CDR3 sequences, roughly 45% of them singletons. The authors sequenced patients whose flow cytometry had shown CD8+CD57+ cell expansion. CDR1 is SQVTM, CDR2 ANQGSEA, per germline. This CDR3 region has 11 residues. Losses at the gene ends were 4 bases for V and 7 bases for J; bases not matched to a gene: 1. Sequencing input: sorted CD4+, CD8+, or CD8+CD57+ T cells (not recorded which) from PBMCs. This receptor was taken from a human donor with aplastic anemia. This chain links TRBV29-1 with TRBJ2-1; 7 bases align to TRBD1. CDR3 region: CSVAQGNEQFF. DNA for the CDR3: TGCAGCGTTGCACAGGGGAATGAGCAGTTCTTC.